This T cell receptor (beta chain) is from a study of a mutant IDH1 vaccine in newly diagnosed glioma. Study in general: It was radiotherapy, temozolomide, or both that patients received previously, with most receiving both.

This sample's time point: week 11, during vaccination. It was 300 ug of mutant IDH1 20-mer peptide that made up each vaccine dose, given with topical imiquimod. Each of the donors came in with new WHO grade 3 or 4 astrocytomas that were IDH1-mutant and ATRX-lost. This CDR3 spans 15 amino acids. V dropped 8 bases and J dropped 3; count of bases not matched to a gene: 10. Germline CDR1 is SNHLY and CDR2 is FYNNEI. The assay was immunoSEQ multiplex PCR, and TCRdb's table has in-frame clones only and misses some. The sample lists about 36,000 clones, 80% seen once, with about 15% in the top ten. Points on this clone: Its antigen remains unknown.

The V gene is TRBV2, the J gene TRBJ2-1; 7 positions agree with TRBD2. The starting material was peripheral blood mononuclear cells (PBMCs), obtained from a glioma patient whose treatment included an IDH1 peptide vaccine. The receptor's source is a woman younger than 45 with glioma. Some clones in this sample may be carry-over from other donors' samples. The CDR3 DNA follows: TGTGCCAGCCTGGAGCGGGACCCTCTCTACAATGAGCAGTTCTTC. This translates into CASLERDPLYNEQFF. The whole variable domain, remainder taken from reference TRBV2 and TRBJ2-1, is EPEVTQTPSHQVTQMGQEVILRCVPISNHLYFYWYRQILGQKVEFLVSFYNNEISEKSEIFDDQFSVERPDGSNFTLKIRSTKLEDSAMYFCASLERDPLYNEQFFGPGTRLTVL.